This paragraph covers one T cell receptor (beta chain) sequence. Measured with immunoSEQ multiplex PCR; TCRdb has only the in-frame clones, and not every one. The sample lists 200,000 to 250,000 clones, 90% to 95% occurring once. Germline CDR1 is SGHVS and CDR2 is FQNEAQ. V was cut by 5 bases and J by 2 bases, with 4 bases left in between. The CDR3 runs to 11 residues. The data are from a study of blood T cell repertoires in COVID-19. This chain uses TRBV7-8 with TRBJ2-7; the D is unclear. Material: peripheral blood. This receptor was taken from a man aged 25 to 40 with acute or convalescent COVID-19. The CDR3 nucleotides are TGTGCCAGCAGCCCGGCCTACGAGCAGTACTTC. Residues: CASSPAYEQYF. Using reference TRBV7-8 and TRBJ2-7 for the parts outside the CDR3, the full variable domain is GAGVSQSPRYKVAKRGQDVALRCDPISGHVSLFWYQQALGQGPEFLTYFQNEAQLDKSGLPSDRFFAERPEGSVSTLKIQRTQQEDSAVYLCASSPAYEQYFGPGTRLTVT.